The 28 T cell receptor beta chains listed next were all sequenced from one sample in a study of T cell repertoires in cytomegalovirus infection. MiXCR was run by TCRdb on the reads, yielding one entry per CDR3 protein. Of around 200,000 distinct CDR3 sequences in the sample, 35% to 45% were seen once. These TCRs' antigens remain unknown. Sequencing used CD8+ T cells from cultured PBMCs, obtained from culture after CMV antigen stimulation. All receptors come from a human donor in good health (CMV status not recorded). Some clones in this sample may be carry-over from other donors' samples.

The V call is TRBV7-6, the J call TRBJ2-6; 7 bases map to TRBD1. The J segment lost 3 bases and the V segment lost 5 bases, leaving 4 bases of the junction unmatched. The CDR3 consists of 15 residues. The germline CDR1 and CDR2 sequences are SGHVS and FNYEAQ. CDR3 sequence reads: CASSPGTVGANVLTF. The CDR3 DNA reads TGTGCCAGCAGCCCTGGGACAGTTGGGGCCAACGTCCTGACTTTC.

The V and J genes are TRBV6-5 and TRBJ2-3; unclear D gene. The CDR3 is made up of 15 amino acids. Germline CDR1 MNHEY, CDR2 SVGAGI. V lost 0 bases to trimming and J lost 3 bases, with 10 bases between them. DNA of the CDR3: TGTGCCAGCAGTTACTCAAGACTTGGGACAGATACGCAGTATTTT. Amino acids: CASSYSRLGTDTQYF.

The chain couples TRBV7-4 to TRBJ2-7; D may match TRBD1 or TRBD2 (5 bases each). From germline, CDR1 is SGHVT and CDR2 SQSDAQ. The CDR3 spans 14 residues. The V and J ends lost 5 bases and 5 bases respectively, with 16 bases between them. The CDR3 DNA reads as TGTGCCAGCAGCCACCGGGACCACATCGACGAGCAGTACTTC. It translates to CASSHRDHIDEQYF.

This clonotype has a count of ten or more. This rearrangement joins TRBV7-6 to TRBJ2-7; D remains unclear. The V end was cut by 1 base, the J end by 6 bases, with 22 bases between. The CDR3 is made up of 17 amino acids. Looked up from germline, CDR1 is SGHVS and CDR2 is FNYEAQ. This CDR3 reads CASSLEGVRPLWSEQYF. CDR3 in DNA: TGTGCCAGCAGCTTAGAGGGTGTCAGACCGCTTTGGAGCGAGCAGTACTTC.

On this clonotype itself: One end of the junction varies from germline; a read error may be responsible. The CDR3 is CASSPNSEAFF. The CDR3 bases are TGTGCCAGCAGCCCCAACAGTGAAGCTTTCTTT. The rearrangement joins TRBV7-9 to TRBJ1-1; no clear D. The CDR3 runs to 11 residues. Germline V lookup: CDR1 SEHNR, CDR2 FQNEAQ (reference sequence).

The V call is TRBV25-1, the J call TRBJ1-5, with D possibly TRBD1 on 6 matching bases. Between the trimmed V and J ends, which lost 2 bases and 2 bases, there was a span of 10 bases. The CDR3 consists of 15 residues. Germline CDR1 is MGHDK and CDR2 is SYGVNS. CDR3 in DNA: TGTGCCAGCAGTGAACCAGGGGTGGGCAATCAGCCCCAGCATTTT. Protein: CASSEPGVGNQPQHF.

The V gene is TRBV7-6, the J gene TRBJ2-1, with D unclear. This CDR3 contains 17 residues. Trimming removed 2 bases from V and 0 bases from J, with 14 bases in between. Germline assignment: CDR1 SGHVS and CDR2 FNYEAQ. CDR3 DNA: TGTGCCAGCAGCTTATATGGCCCTCTAGACTCCTACAATGAGCAGTTCTTC. Residues: CASSLYGPLDSYNEQFF.

The V call is TRBV4-1, the J call TRBJ1-1; 7 bases are a match to TRBD1. Germline CDR1 and CDR2: MGHRA and YSYEKL. V lost 5 bases, J lost 2 bases, and 5 bases stayed unmatched. CDR3 length: 14 amino acids. The CDR3 sequence is CASSEGQINTEAFF. The CDR3 nucleotides read TGCGCCAGCAGCGAGGGACAGATTAACACTGAAGCTTTCTTT.

This rearrangement joins TRBV29-1 to TRBJ1-1, with TRBD1 identical over 10 bases. Germline trimming cut 6 bases from V and 5 bases from J; bases unmatched to any gene: 3. This CDR3 region has 12 residues. CDR1 SQVTM and CDR2 ANQGSEA come from the germline V gene. The CDR3 reads CSVEGQGTEAFF. DNA for the CDR3: TGCAGCGTAGAGGGACAGGGGACTGAAGCTTTCTTT.

There are many counts of this clonotype. The rearrangement uses TRBV7-9 and TRBJ2-2, with D unclear. The CDR3 extends over 16 amino acids. Germline V gene lookup returns CDR1 SEHNR and CDR2 FQNEAQ (reference sequence). Trimming left V 3 bases short and J 0 bases short, with 11 bases between. The chain's CDR3 is CASSLTDGPNTGELFF. The CDR3 nucleotides read TGTGCCAGCAGCTTGACTGACGGTCCGAACACCGGGGAGCTGTTTTTT.

V usage is TRBV4-1 and J usage is TRBJ1-1, with D perhaps matching TRBD1 (5 bases). This CDR3 region has 16 residues. Trimming removed 4 bases at V and 1 base at J, with 16 bases between. Germline V CDR1 and CDR2: MGHRA, YSYEKL. The CDR3 reads CASSPRTPPANTEAFF. The CDR3 DNA sequence: TGCGCCAGCAGCCCGCGGACACCCCCGGCGAACACTGAAGCTTTCTTT.

The chain uses TRBV6-5 and TRBJ2-1, with unresolved D. Germline-derived CDR1 and CDR2 are MNHEY and SVGAGI. V lost 6 bases and J 7 bases, leaving 7 bases between the germline ends. This CDR3 region has 11 residues. The CDR3 spells CASRDANEQFF. CDR3 sequence (DNA): TGTGCCAGCAGAGATGCTAATGAGCAGTTCTTC.

J is TRBJ2-1 and V is TRBV7-3; 13 nucleotides agree with TRBD2. The ends lost 4 bases at V and 8 bases at J; junction bases unmatched: 5. CDR1 is SGHTA and CDR2 is FQGTGA in the germline V gene. This CDR3 region has 15 residues. CDR3 sequence (DNA): TGTGCCAGCAGCTCACTAGCGGGAGGGATGGATGAGCAGTTCTTC. Protein: CASSSLAGGMDEQFF.

The chain links TRBV12-3 or TRBV12-4 to TRBJ2-7, with D possibly TRBD1 on 6 matching bases. The V end was cut by 5 bases, the J end by 0 bases, with 20 bases between. This CDR3 has 17 amino acids. The CDR3: CASSISSSLDSSYEQYF. The CDR3 bases are TGTGCCAGCAGTATCTCATCCTCCCTGGACAGCTCCTACGAGCAGTACTTC.

The chain uses TRBV12-5 and TRBJ1-1; D remains unclear. The germline gives CDR1 LGHNT, CDR2 FRNRAP. Trimming left V 1 base short and J 5 bases short, with 8 bases between. The CDR3 contains 13 residues. The CDR3 region has the DNA TGTGCTAGTGGTTTGGAGGTTGGGACTGAAGCTTTCTTT. Its translation is CASGLEVGTEAFF.

In its sample, this clonotype was seen a few times. This chain connects TRBV12-3 or TRBV12-4 to TRBJ1-3; weak D call: TRBD1 (5 bases). CDR3 length: 16 amino acids. The V end was cut by 3 bases, the J end by 0 bases, with 12 bases between. In DNA, the CDR3 is TGTGCCAGCAGTTTCCGGGACTTATTCTCTGGAAACACCATATATTTT. Translating gives CASSFRDLFSGNTIYF.

This clonotype was recorded a few times. The rearrangement joins TRBV7-8 to TRBJ2-1, with D possibly being TRBD1 (6 bases). Germline V gives CDR1 SGHVS, CDR2 FQNEAQ. This CDR3 contains 14 residues. Trimming cost V 7 bases and J 0 bases, with 10 bases left between them. The CDR3 DNA sequence: TGTGCCAGCACGGACAGCGGCTCCTACAATGAGCAGTTCTTC. This encodes CASTDSGSYNEQFF. The full variable domain, its missing parts supplied by reference TRBV7-8 and TRBJ2-1, is GAGVSQSPRYKVAKRGQDVALRCDPISGHVSLFWYQQALGQGPEFLTYFQNEAQLDKSGLPSDRFFAERPEGSVSTLKIQRTQQEDSAVYLCASTDSGSYNEQFFGPGTRLTVL.

The chain couples TRBV5-4 to TRBJ2-1; 7 bases agree with TRBD1. Unmatched junction bases numbered 5, after V lost 6 bases and J lost 5 bases. The CDR3 is 13 amino acids. From germline, CDR1 is SGHNT and CDR2 YYREEE (reference sequence). CDR3 nucleotides: TGTGCCAGCAATCCCGGACAGGACAATGAGCAGTTCTTC. This codes for CASNPGQDNEQFF.

V usage is TRBV6-2 or TRBV6-3 and J usage is TRBJ1-1, with a weak D call TRBD1 (5 bases). The CDR3 has 15 amino acids. The germline V gene has CDR1 MNHEY and CDR2 SVGEGT. V was cut by 6 bases and J by 3 bases, with 17 bases left in between. The CDR3 nucleotides read TGTGCCAGCAGACAACTCAGGGTTGTTGACACTGAAGCTTTCTTT. Its protein is CASRQLRVVDTEAFF.

The CDR3: CASMGLAGGPGYEQYF. CDR3 bases: TGTGCCAGCATGGGGCTAGCGGGAGGGCCAGGGTACGAGCAGTACTTC. This rearrangement joins TRBV6-5 to TRBJ2-7; 12 bases map to TRBD2. Per the germline V gene, CDR1 is MNHEY and CDR2 is SVGAGI. After removal of 7 bases from V and 4 bases from J, the junction contained 11 bases not matched to a gene. CDR3 size: 16 residues.

The chain combines TRBV7-6 with TRBJ2-5; D is unclear. This CDR3 has 14 amino acids. V was shortened by 1 base and J by 4 bases, with 10 bases between the two germline ends. Germline values: CDR1 SGHVS, CDR2 FNYEAQ. The CDR3 DNA reads TGTGCCAGCAGCTTAGGCCCCTATGGAGAGACCCAGTACTTC. It translates to CASSLGPYGETQYF.

This clonotype has only a few counts. The V gene is TRBV5-4, the J gene TRBJ2-7; D is perhaps TRBD1 (5 bases). The CDR3 is made up of 14 amino acids. V was clipped by 6 bases and J by 3 bases, with 16 bases between them. The V gene's germline CDR1 is SGHNT and CDR2 YYREEE (reference sequence). The CDR3 sequence: CASTADDRGYEQYF. CDR3 nucleotides: TGTGCCAGCACCGCGGATGACAGAGGCTACGAGCAGTACTTC.

The gene calls are TRBV27 and TRBJ1-1; D is perhaps TRBD1 (5 bases). V dropped 5 bases and J dropped 4 bases, with 11 bases sitting between them. This CDR3 has 13 residues. The germline V gene encodes CDR1 MNHEY and CDR2 SMNVEV (reference sequence). The CDR3 sequence: CASSTPGITEAFF. In nucleotides, the CDR3 is TGTGCCAGCAGTACCCCAGGGATCACTGAAGCTTTCTTT.

The chain joins TRBV14 to TRBJ2-3, with TRBD1 matching 8 bases. The length of the CDR3 is 18 residues. Germline CDR1 is SGHDN and CDR2 is FVKESK. V shed 1 base and J 0 bases; nucleotides not matched to a gene: 9. The chain's CDR3 is CASSQVDRETSSTDTQYF. CDR3 in DNA: TGTGCCAGCAGCCAAGTGGACAGGGAAACTTCTAGCACAGATACGCAGTATTTT.

This clonotype has a handful of counts. This chain links TRBV5-1 with TRBJ1-2; D unclear. Germline assignment: CDR1 SGHRS and CDR2 YFSETQ. This CDR3 contains 14 residues. V lost 2 bases and J lost 4, with 12 bases in between. In DNA, the CDR3 is TGCGCCAGCAGCTTAAGACAAGCCACCTATGGCTACACCTTC. Translated, it gives CASSLRQATYGYTF.

The chain recombines TRBV14 with TRBJ1-1, with D unresolved. This CDR3 comprises 17 residues. Germline V gives CDR1 SGHDN, CDR2 FVKESK. V lost 4 bases and J 2 bases, leaving 20 bases between the germline ends. The CDR3 DNA reads TGTGCCAGCAGCCCCCGCCTGGGCCTCGGACTAAACACTGAAGCTTTCTTT. Translated, it gives CASSPRLGLGLNTEAFF.

V usage is TRBV7-2 and J usage is TRBJ2-7; D gene ambiguous. V gave up 3 bases and J gave up 4 bases, with 7 bases separating them. This CDR3 spans 12 amino acids. Looked up from germline, CDR1 is SGHTA and CDR2 is FQGNSA. The CDR3 sequence is CASSFGRYEQYF. CDR3 DNA sequence: TGTGCCAGCAGCTTCGGACGGTACGAGCAGTACTTC. Combining the CDR3 with reference TRBV7-2 and TRBJ2-7 gives the whole variable domain GAGVSQSPSNKVTEKGKDVELRCDPISGHTALYWYRQSLGQGLEFLIYFQGNSAPDKSGLPSDRFSAERTGGSVSTLTIQRTQQEDSAVYLCASSFGRYEQYFGPGTRLTVT.

Many counts were recorded for this clonotype. The genes are TRBV11-2 and TRBJ1-3, with 7 bases that match TRBD1. CDR1 is SGHAT, CDR2 FQNNGV, per germline. The junction had 10 bases not matched to a gene; V was cut back by 5 bases and J by 0 bases. This CDR3 spans 17 amino acids. As DNA, the CDR3 is TGTGCCAGCAGCCCATGGGACAGCGCTAACTCTGGAAACACCATATATTTT. It encodes CASSPWDSANSGNTIYF.